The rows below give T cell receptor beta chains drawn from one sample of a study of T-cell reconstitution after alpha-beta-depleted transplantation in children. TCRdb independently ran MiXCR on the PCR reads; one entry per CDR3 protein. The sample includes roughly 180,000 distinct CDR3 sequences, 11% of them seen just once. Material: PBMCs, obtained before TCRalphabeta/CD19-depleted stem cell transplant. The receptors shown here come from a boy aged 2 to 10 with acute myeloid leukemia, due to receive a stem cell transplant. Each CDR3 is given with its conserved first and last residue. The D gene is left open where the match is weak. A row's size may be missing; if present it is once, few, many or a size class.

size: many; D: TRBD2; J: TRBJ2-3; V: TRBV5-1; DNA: TGCGCCAGCAGCCCTAGCGGGCGCACAGATACGCAGTATTTT; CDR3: CASSPSGRTDTQYF
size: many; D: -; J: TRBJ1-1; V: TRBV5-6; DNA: TGTGCCAGCAGCGACGCTGGAGAAGGTGACACTGAAGCTTTCTTT; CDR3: CASSDAGEGDTEAFF
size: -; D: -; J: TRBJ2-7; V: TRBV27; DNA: TGTGCCAGCAGTTTCGGGGATCAGCAGTACTTC; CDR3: CASSFGDQQYF
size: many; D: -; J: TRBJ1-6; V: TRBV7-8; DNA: TGTGCCAGCAGCTTAGGGCAGCATAATTCACCCCTCCACTTT; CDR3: CASSLGQHNSPLHF
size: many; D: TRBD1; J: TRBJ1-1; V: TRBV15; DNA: TGTGCCACCAGCCCCTCGACAGGGGGGGGCACTGAAGCTTTCTTT; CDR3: CATSPSTGGGTEAFF
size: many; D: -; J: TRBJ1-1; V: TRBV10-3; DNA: TGTGCCATCAGTGAAGGTGAACGGTTGAACACTGAAGCTTTCTTT; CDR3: CAISEGERLNTEAFF
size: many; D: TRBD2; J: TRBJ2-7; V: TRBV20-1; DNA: TGCAGTGCTAGCGGGAGGGCCCTCTACGAGCAGTACTTC; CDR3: CSASGRALYEQYF
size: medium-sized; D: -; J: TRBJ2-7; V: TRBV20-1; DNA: TGCAGTGCTAGACCTGCCGGGCTTCAGGTTAGCGGGCAGTACTTC; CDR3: CSARPAGLQVSGQYF
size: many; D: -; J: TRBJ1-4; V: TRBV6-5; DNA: TGTGCCAGCAGTTACGCGGTGGGGGCAGGGGAAAAACTGTTTTTT; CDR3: CASSYAVGAGEKLFF
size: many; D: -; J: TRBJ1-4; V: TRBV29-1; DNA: TGCAGCGTTGAACTCCTGCCCTCCGGGGAAAAACTGTTTTTT; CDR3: CSVELLPSGEKLFF
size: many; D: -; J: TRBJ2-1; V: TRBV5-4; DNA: TGTGCCAGCAGCTTGGTCGGCGTTGAGCAGTTCTTC; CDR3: CASSLVGVEQFF
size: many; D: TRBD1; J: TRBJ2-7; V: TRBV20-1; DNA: TGCAGTGCTAGAGACCAGGGACAGGCCTACGAGCAGTACTTC; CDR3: CSARDQGQAYEQYF
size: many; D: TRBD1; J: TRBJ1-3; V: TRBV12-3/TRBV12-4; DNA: TGTGCCAGCCAGTCGGGACAGGGGAATGGAAACACCATATATTTT; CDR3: CASQSGQGNGNTIYF
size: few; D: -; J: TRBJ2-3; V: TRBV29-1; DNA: TGCAGCGTTGGGCGAGGAAACACAGATACGCAGTATTTT; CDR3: CSVGRGNTDTQYF
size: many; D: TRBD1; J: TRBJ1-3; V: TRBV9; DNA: TGTGCCAGCAGCGTAGATGAGGGGGCCCTCTCTGGAAACACCATATATTTT; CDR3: CASSVDEGALSGNTIYF
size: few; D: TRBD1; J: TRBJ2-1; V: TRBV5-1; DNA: TGCGCCAGCAGCTCGGAATTCGGGACAGGCTTGCTCTACAATGAGCAGTTCTTC; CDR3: CASSSEFGTGLLYNEQFF
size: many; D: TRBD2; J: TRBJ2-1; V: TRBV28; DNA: TGTGCCAGCAGTTCCCATAGCGGGAGCTCCTACAATGAGCAGTTCTTC; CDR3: CASSSHSGSSYNEQFF
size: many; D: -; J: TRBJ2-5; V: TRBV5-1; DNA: TGCGCCAGCAGCTTGGATGTTCTAGAGACCCAGTACTTC; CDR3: CASSLDVLETQYF
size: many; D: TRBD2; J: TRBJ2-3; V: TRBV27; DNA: TGTGCCAGCACCGAGAGTAGTGGGCGGGAGGGCCTCCCAGATACGCAGTATTTT; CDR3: CASTESSGREGLPDTQYF
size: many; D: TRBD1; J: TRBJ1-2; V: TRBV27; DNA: TGTGCCAGCAGATACACAGGGGGTTACTATGGCTACACCTTC; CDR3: CASRYTGGYYGYTF
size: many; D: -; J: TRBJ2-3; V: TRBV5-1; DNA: TGCGCCAGCAGCTTAGGGGGAGGCACAGATACGCAGTATTTT; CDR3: CASSLGGGTDTQYF
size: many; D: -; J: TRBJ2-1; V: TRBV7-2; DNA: TGTGCCAGCAGCTTAGCGGGAATCAGCTCCTACAATGAGCAGTTCTTC; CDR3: CASSLAGISSYNEQFF
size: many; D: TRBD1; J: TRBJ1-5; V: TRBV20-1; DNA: TGCAGTGCTCGAGAATTGCCAGGGGGGTATGGGCCCCAGCATTTT; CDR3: CSARELPGGYGPQHF
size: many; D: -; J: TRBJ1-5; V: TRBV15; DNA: TGTGCCACCAGCAGAGCAGCGGACAATAATCAGCCCCAGCATTTT; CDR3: CATSRAADNNQPQHF
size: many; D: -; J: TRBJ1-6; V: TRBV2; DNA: TGTGCCAGCAGTGAAGAGGGTTATAATTCACCCCTCCACTTT; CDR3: CASSEEGYNSPLHF
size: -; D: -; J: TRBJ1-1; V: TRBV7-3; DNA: TGTGCCAGCAGCACCCACAGTAACACTGAAGCTTTCTTT; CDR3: CASSTHSNTEAFF
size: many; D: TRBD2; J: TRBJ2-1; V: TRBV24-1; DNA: TGTGCCACCGCCGCGGGGGGTTGGTCCTACAATGAGCAGTTCTTC; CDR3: CATAAGGWSYNEQFF
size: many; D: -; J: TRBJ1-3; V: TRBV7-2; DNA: TGTGCCAGCAGCTCGACCACCTCTGGAAACACCATATATTTT; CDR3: CASSSTTSGNTIYF
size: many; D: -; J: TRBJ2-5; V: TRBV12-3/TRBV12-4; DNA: TGTGCCAGCAGTTTTGGTCCCCCAAAAGAGACCCAGTACTTC; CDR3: CASSFGPPKETQYF
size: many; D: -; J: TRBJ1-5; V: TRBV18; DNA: TGTGCCAGCTCATCAGGGTTACGGGAAAATCAGCCCCAGCATTTT; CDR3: CASSSGLRENQPQHF
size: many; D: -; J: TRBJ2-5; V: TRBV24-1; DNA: TGTGCCACCAGCCCCGGGACCCTAGGTAGCGGAGAGACCCAGTACTTC; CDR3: CATSPGTLGSGETQYF
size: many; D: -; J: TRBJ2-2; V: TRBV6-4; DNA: TGTGCCAGCAGTATACAGACGAACACCGGGGAGCTGTTTTTT; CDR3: CASSIQTNTGELFF
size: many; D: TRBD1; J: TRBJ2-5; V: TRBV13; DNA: TGTGCCAGCAGCACAGGGGAAGGGGAGACCCAGTACTTC; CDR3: CASSTGEGETQYF
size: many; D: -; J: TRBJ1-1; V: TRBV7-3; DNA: TGTGCCAGCAGCTTTATTAGGGGCACTGAAGCTTTCTTT; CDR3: CASSFIRGTEAFF
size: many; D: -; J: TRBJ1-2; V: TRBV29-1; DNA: TGCAGCGTTGAAGAGGGCGGGCAGGGACCAACAGACTATGGCTACACCTTC; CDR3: CSVEEGGQGPTDYGYTF
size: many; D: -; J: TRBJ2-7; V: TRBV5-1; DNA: TGCGCCAGCAGCACCGCGGACGGCTACGAGCAGTACTTC; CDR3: CASSTADGYEQYF
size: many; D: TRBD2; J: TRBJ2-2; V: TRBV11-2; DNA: TGTGCCAGCAGCTTAGGGAGCGGGGGGGCCGCGGGCACCGGGGAGCTGTTTTTT; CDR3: CASSLGSGGAAGTGELFF
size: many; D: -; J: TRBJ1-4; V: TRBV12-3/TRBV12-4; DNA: TGTGCCAGCAGCTCCGGGAATCCGAATGAAAAACTGTTTTTT; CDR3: CASSSGNPNEKLFF
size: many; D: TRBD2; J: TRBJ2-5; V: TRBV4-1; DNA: TGCGCCAGCAGCCAAGATAGCGGGGGGGCCTGGGAGACCCAGTACTTC; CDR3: CASSQDSGGAWETQYF
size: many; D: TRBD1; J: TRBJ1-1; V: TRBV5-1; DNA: TGCGCCAGCAGCCCCCGGGACAGAAGCGGTCTCATGAACACTGAAGCTTTCTTT; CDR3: CASSPRDRSGLMNTEAFF
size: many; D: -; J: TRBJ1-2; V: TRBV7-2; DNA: TGTGCCAGCAGCCAGCGGGACGGTAACTATGGCTACACCTTC; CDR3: CASSQRDGNYGYTF
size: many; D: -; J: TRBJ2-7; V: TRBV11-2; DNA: TGTGCCAGCAGCCACGGAGGGGTTAGCTACGAGCAGTACTTC; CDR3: CASSHGGVSYEQYF
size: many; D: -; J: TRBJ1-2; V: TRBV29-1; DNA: TGCAGCTCCTGGCAGGGGAAGGAATATGGCTACACCTTC; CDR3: CSSWQGKEYGYTF
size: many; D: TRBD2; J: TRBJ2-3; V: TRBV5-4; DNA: TGTGCCAGCAGCTTGGCCGGAGCGGGACCCAGCACAGATACGCAGTATTTT; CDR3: CASSLAGAGPSTDTQYF
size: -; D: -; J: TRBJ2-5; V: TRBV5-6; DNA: TGTGCCAGCAGCCCCGGGCTCCTCTCCAGCCAAGAGACCCAGTACTTC; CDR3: CASSPGLLSSQETQYF
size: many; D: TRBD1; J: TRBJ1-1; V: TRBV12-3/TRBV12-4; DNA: TGTGCCAGCAGACTATTCCGATTGACAGGGGACACTGAAGCTTTCTTT; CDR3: CASRLFRLTGDTEAFF
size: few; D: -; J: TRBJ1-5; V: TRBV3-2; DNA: TGTGCCTGCAGCGAAGGACAGGGCCTTGGGCAGCCCCAGCATTTT; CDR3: CACSEGQGLGQPQHF
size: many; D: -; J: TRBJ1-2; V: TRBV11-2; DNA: TGTGCCAGCAGCCAAATATATACCCAGGAGTATGGCTACACCTTC; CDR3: CASSQIYTQEYGYTF
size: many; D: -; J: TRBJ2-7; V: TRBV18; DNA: TGTGCCAGCTCACCACCGTCCCAGAGCTACGAGCAGTACTTC; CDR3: CASSPPSQSYEQYF
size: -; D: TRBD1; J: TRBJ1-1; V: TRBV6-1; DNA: TGTGCCAGCAGGGACAGGGCATCTTACACTGAAGCTTTCTTT; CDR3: CASRDRASYTEAFF
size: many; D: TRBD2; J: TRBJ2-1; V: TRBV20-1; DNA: TGCAGTGCTAGAGACCCACCCGCTAGCGGGATGGAGCAGTTCTTC; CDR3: CSARDPPASGMEQFF
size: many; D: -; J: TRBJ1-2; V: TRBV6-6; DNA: TGTGCCAGCAGTTACGAGGGAGGCTACACCTTC; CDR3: CASSYEGGYTF
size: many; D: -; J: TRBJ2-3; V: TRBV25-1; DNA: TGTGCCAGCAGAGACTGGGGAGGGGGTGATACGCAGTATTTT; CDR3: CASRDWGGGDTQYF
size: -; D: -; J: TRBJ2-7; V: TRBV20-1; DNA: TGCAGTGTAAACCGAGGCAGGGCATACGAGCAGTACTTC; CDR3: CSVNRGRAYEQYF
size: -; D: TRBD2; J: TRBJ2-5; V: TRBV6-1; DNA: TGTGCCAGCAGGTCCACTAGCGGGAGGGGAGAGACCCAGTACTTC; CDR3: CASRSTSGRGETQYF